What follows are 10 T cell receptor beta chains derived from one specimen sequenced in a study of cytomegalovirus exposure and HLA in healthy donors. The table came from immunoSEQ multiplex PCR; TCRdb's copy has only in-frame clones and leaves some out. The sample has 200,000 to 300,000 clones; 86% are singletons. The material sequenced was PBMCs. The receptors come from a woman aged 25 to 39 in good health and CMV-seropositive.

The V call is TRBV7-6, the J call TRBJ1-1; 7 bases fit TRBD1. V dropped 5 bases and J dropped 0; count of bases not matched to a gene: 6. Germline CDR1 SGHVS, CDR2 FNYEAQ. There are 15 residues in the CDR3. CDR3 sequence: CASSPAGTVNTEAFF. The CDR3 bases are TGTGCCAGCAGCCCCGCCGGGACAGTGAACACTGAAGCTTTCTTT.

The rearrangement joins TRBV13 to TRBJ1-1; D possibly corresponds to TRBD1 (5 bases). The CDR3 is 14 amino acids. The ends were cut back, 3 bases at V and 1 base at J, with 9 bases in the middle. Germline-derived CDR1 and CDR2 are PRHDT and FYEKMQ (reference sequence). DNA for the CDR3: TGTGCCAGCAGCTTTACAGGACCGAACACTGAAGCTTTCTTT. Its protein product is CASSFTGPNTEAFF.

The chain has TRBV7-9 and TRBJ2-7, with 11 bases that match TRBD1. This CDR3 is 18 amino acids long. The J segment lost 6 bases and the V segment lost 5 bases, leaving 18 bases of the junction unmatched. In germline, CDR1 is SEHNR, CDR2 FQNEAQ (reference sequence). The CDR3 here is CASSPKGGGQGALAEQYF. CDR3 bases: TGTGCCAGCAGCCCAAAAGGAGGTGGACAGGGGGCGCTGGCCGAGCAGTACTTC.

For the CDR3, the DNA is TGTGCCTGGAGGGCACGCTCGGGACTCTTTTACGAGCAGTACTTC. Translating it yields CAWRARSGLFYEQYF. The V call is TRBV30, the J call TRBJ2-7, with a tentative D call TRBD2 (6 bases). Trimming took 3 bases from V and 4 from J, leaving 19 bases between them. The CDR3 is made up of 15 amino acids. Looked up from germline, CDR1 is GTSNPN and CDR2 is SVGIG (reference sequence).

V usage is TRBV6-1 and J usage is TRBJ2-1, with 11 bases fitting TRBD2. The CDR3 loop spans 16 amino acids. The germline V gene encodes CDR1 MNHNS and CDR2 SASEGT. V was pared by 2 bases and J by 10 bases, with 10 bases of the junction left unmatched. Written as DNA, the CDR3 is TGTGCCAGCAGTGAATGGGGACTAGCGGAACCAGGGGAGCAGTTCTTC. Translated, it gives CASSEWGLAEPGEQFF.

The V and J genes are TRBV7-9 and TRBJ2-7, with TRBD1 as a possible D gene (6 bases). Germline CDR1 reads SEHNR; CDR2 reads FQNEAQ (reference sequence). CDR3 length equals 13 residues. V was cut by 4 bases and J by 3 bases, with 10 bases left in between. In DNA form, the CDR3 reads TGTGCCAGCAGCTCGTCGACAGGCTACGAGCAGTACTTC. Translating gives CASSSSTGYEQYF.

The CDR3 region is CASSYGRGYTEAFF. The CDR3 DNA follows: TGTGCCAGCAGTTATGGCAGGGGATACACTGAAGCTTTCTTT. This chain connects TRBV28 to TRBJ1-1; D might be TRBD1 (6 bases). The ends were cut back, 4 bases at V and 3 bases at J, with 12 bases in the middle. The CDR3 is made up of 14 amino acids. Germline CDR1 MDHEN, CDR2 SYDVKM.

This rearrangement joins TRBV15 to TRBJ2-7; D perhaps matches TRBD2 (6 bases). Germline assignment: CDR1 LNHNV and CDR2 YYDKDF (reference sequence). V was cut by 3 bases and J by 2 bases, with 14 bases left in between. The CDR3 is made up of 15 amino acids. The CDR3 DNA reads as TGTGCCACCAGCAGTCAGCGGGCCCTAGCCTACGAGCAGTACTTC. Translation: CATSSQRALAYEQYF. Filled out from reference TRBV15 and TRBJ2-7, the complete variable domain reads DAMVIQNPRYQVTQFGKPVTLSCSQTLNHNVMYWYQQKSSQAPKLLFHYYDKDFNNEADTPDNFQSRRPNTSFCFLDIRSPGLGDTAMYLCATSSQRALAYEQYFGPGTRLTVT.

V and J are TRBV27 and TRBJ1-1; tentative D call: TRBD1 (5 bases). Looked up from germline, CDR1 is MNHEY and CDR2 is SMNVEV (reference sequence). V gave up 8 bases and J gave up 5 bases, with 15 bases separating them. The CDR3 sequence is 13 residues long. Here the CDR3 DNA reads TGTGCCAGCCTTTTTCGGGGGGGAACTGAAGCTTTCTTT. This translates into CASLFRGGTEAFF.

This clone was seen a handful of times. The chain is built from TRBV6-6 and TRBJ2-5; 8 bases fit TRBD1. The CDR3 has 15 amino acids. Germline lookup yields CDR1 MNHNY and CDR2 SVGAGI (reference sequence). Trimming cost V 6 bases and J 1 base; bases outside gene matches: 7. The chain's CDR3 is CASSTPGQGQETQYF. Written as DNA, the CDR3 is TGTGCCAGCAGCACCCCAGGACAGGGCCAAGAGACCCAGTACTTC.